This T cell receptor (beta chain) was found in a study of CD8 T cells in ankylosing spondylitis. From the 5' RACE reads, TCRdb called clonotypes with MiXCR, one entry per CDR3 protein. The repertoire has 400,000 to 450,000 distinct CDR3 sequences, over 15% of them found once; the top ten carry 0.85% to 1.3%. Germline V gene data show CDR1 as SGHKS and CDR2 as YYEKEE (reference sequence). This CDR3 region has 16 residues. Trimming pared 0 bases from V and 5 bases from J, leaving 18 bases between. This clonotype came up a few times. Its antigen remains unidentified. General study findings and limits: The study identified a TCR beta motif of 7 or 8 highly homologous variants that appeared characteristic of ankylosing spondylitis blood.

The clonotype originates from a male donor with ankylosing spondylitis. V is TRBV5-5 and J is TRBJ2-7; D is perhaps TRBD1 or TRBD2 (5 bases each). Sequenced input: blood, either unsorted or a sorted T cell fraction (not recorded which). For the CDR3, the DNA is TGTGCCAGCAGCTTGGGGTTGGGACCGGCCGCCGACGAGCAGTACTTC. Translated, it gives CASSLGLGPAADEQYF.